The 20 T cell receptor beta chains presented below share a single source sample, sequenced in a study of T-cell memory formation after mild COVID-19. Via MiXCR, TCRdb re-called the 5' RACE reads, giving one row per CDR3 protein. Among hundreds of thousands of distinct CDR3 sequences, around 22% were seen once, and the ten largest hold roughly 13%. Sample: PBMCs or a T cell subset sorted from them (not recorded which). The receptors come from an adult woman who had mild COVID-19 (a few samples of this study predate the infection). Cell type and time point are not known.

This chain connects TRBV7-2 to TRBJ2-5; 13 positions match TRBD2. The CDR3 extends over 16 amino acids. Germline V gene lookup returns CDR1 SGHTA and CDR2 FQGNSA. J lost 5 bases, V lost 5 bases, and 8 bases had no gene match. The CDR3, as DNA: TGTGCCAGCAGCACTACTAGCGGGGGGGCCTATGAGACCCAGTACTTC. Its protein product is CASSTTSGGAYETQYF.

The genes are TRBV5-1 and TRBJ2-3; 10 positions agree with TRBD2. With 1 base clipped from V and 2 bases from J, the junction kept 4 bases outside the gene matches. The CDR3 length is 16 residues. Germline V CDR1 and CDR2: SGHRS, YFSETQ. This CDR3 is CASSLPLAGDTDTQYF. CDR3 nucleotides: TGCGCCAGCAGCTTGCCTCTAGCGGGGGACACAGATACGCAGTATTTT.

This clonotype was seen only a few times. The chain has TRBV24-1 and TRBJ2-1, with 11 bases identical to TRBD2. Trimming cost V 1 base and J 5 bases; bases outside gene matches: 3. Germline V CDR1 and CDR2: KGHDR, SFDVKD. The CDR3 sequence is 16 residues long. CDR3 region: CATSDLTSGSNNEQFF. The DNA of the CDR3 is TGTGCCACCAGTGATTTAACTAGCGGGAGCAACAATGAGCAGTTCTTC.

This clonotype appeared a few times. The genes are TRBV4-2 and TRBJ2-3; 8 bases line up with TRBD1. The CDR3 runs 18 residues. Looked up from germline, CDR1 is LGHNA and CDR2 is YNFKEQ. Trimming removed 0 bases from V and 3 bases from J; junction bases left unmatched: 11. The chain's CDR3 is CASSQDLGVTGATDTQYF. The CDR3 DNA reads as TGTGCCAGCAGCCAAGATCTAGGGGTGACAGGGGCAACAGATACGCAGTATTTT.

V usage is TRBV4-3 and J usage is TRBJ2-7; D not certain. The CDR3 extends over 15 amino acids. Trimming pared 0 bases from V and 3 bases from J, leaving 12 bases between. Germline V lookup: CDR1 LGHNA, CDR2 YSLEER. In DNA, the CDR3 is TGCGCCAGCAGCCAAGATCTTCTAGGTAGCTACGAGCAGTACTTC. Translation: CASSQDLLGSYEQYF.

This clonotype ranks as medium-sized (0.01 to 0.1%). The rearrangement links TRBV27 to TRBJ2-2; 10 bases match TRBD2. V dropped 7 bases and J dropped 5; count of bases not matched to a gene: 7. This CDR3 spans 15 amino acids. Germline V gives CDR1 MNHEY, CDR2 SMNVEV (reference sequence). Here the CDR3 reads CASKMTSGLTGELFF. The CDR3 bases are TGTGCCAGCAAAATGACTAGCGGGTTAACCGGGGAGCTGTTTTTT.

V is TRBV12-3 or TRBV12-4 and J is TRBJ1-3; D gene uncertain. Trimming took off 8 bases at V and 2 bases at J, with 10 bases between the two ends. The CDR3 is 13 residues long. CDR3 coding DNA: TGTGCCAGCGCCCAGAGCGCTGGAAACACCATATATTTT. This codes for CASAQSAGNTIYF.

CDR3 sequence: CASSQDSGQGAQYDEQFF. The DNA for the CDR3 is TGCGCCAGCAGCCAAGATTCGGGGCAGGGGGCCCAATACGATGAGCAGTTCTTC. J is TRBJ2-1 and V is TRBV4-1; 8 bases line up with TRBD1. Germline CDR1 is MGHRA and CDR2 is YSYEKL. The CDR3 consists of 18 residues. V shed 0 bases, J shed 8 bases, and the junction held 15 bases outside the gene matches.

The sample holds a few counts of this clonotype. This chain uses TRBV5-1 with TRBJ1-1; no clear D gene. V was shortened by 9 bases and J by 8 bases, with 11 bases between the two germline ends. This CDR3 spans 10 amino acids. CDR1 is SGHRS and CDR2 is YFSETQ in the germline V gene. The DNA for the CDR3 is TGCGCCACCATTGCGACAGAAGCTTTCTTT. This translates into CATIATEAFF.

The CDR3 protein is CASGAAGLAPSPRDTQYF. In DNA form, the CDR3 reads TGTGCCAGCGGCGCCGCCGGACTAGCGCCTTCCCCTAGGGATACGCAGTATTTT. The chain links TRBV7-3 to TRBJ2-3; 9 bases align to TRBD2. The CDR3 has 18 amino acids. The germline CDR1 and CDR2 sequences are SGHTA and FQGTGA. V lost 8 bases and J lost 6; bases outside the gene matches: 21.

In DNA, the CDR3 is TGTGCCAGTGGGTATACAGCTAGCACAGATACGCAGTATTTT. Amino acid sequence: CASGYTASTDTQYF. The V call is TRBV12-3 or TRBV12-4, the J call TRBJ2-3; D not certain. This CDR3 has 14 residues. The V end was cut by 9 bases, the J end by 0 bases, with 13 bases between.

V is TRBV10-3 and J is TRBJ1-6; D is unclear. V lost 3 bases and J lost 0, with 15 bases in between. CDR3 size: 18 residues. Germline V gene sequence: CDR1 ENHRY, CDR2 SYGVKD. CDR3 region: CAISEGHWQSSYNSPLHF. CDR3 in DNA: TGTGCCATCAGTGAAGGTCACTGGCAGAGCTCCTATAATTCACCCCTCCACTTT.

J is TRBJ2-5 and V is TRBV5-1, with TRBD2 matching over 7 bases. The germline gives CDR1 SGHRS, CDR2 YFSETQ. The V gene end was trimmed by 4 bases and the J gene end by 4 bases; junction bases not matched to a gene: 10. This CDR3 region has 15 residues. For the CDR3, the DNA is TGCGCCAGCAGCCGCGCCCGGGGGGATCGAGAGACCCAGTACTTC. Protein sequence: CASSRARGDRETQYF.

V gene TRBV4-1 combines with J gene TRBJ2-6; tentative D call: TRBD1 (6 bases). This CDR3 region has 15 residues. V lost 0 bases to trimming and J lost 9 bases, with 12 bases between them. Germline values: CDR1 MGHRA, CDR2 YSYEKL. The CDR3 loop is CASSQEDSGGNVLTF. The CDR3 bases are TGCGCCAGCAGCCAAGAGGACAGTGGCGGCAACGTCCTGACTTTC.

The sample holds a few counts of this clonotype. The chain couples TRBV7-2 to TRBJ1-1; weak D call: TRBD1 (5 bases). The V gene's germline CDR1 is SGHTA and CDR2 FQGNSA. The CDR3 runs to 15 residues. The ends were cut back, 1 base at V and 12 bases at J, with 21 bases in the middle. The chain's CDR3 is CASSLGAGIRSGTFF. Here the CDR3 DNA reads TGTGCCAGCAGCTTAGGGGCAGGGATAAGAAGTGGAACTTTCTTT.

The rearrangement uses TRBV4-1 and TRBJ2-2; D may be TRBD2 (5 bases). CDR1 MGHRA and CDR2 YSYEKL come from the germline V gene. The germline V and J ends were trimmed by 0 bases and 4 bases, with 12 bases remaining between them. CDR3 length: 16 residues. As DNA, the CDR3 is TGCGCCAGCAGCCAAGATTTGCTAGGAGGCACCGGGGAGCTGTTTTTT. Its protein is CASSQDLLGGTGELFF.

J is TRBJ2-1 and V is TRBV7-6; D tentatively fits TRBD1 or TRBD2 (5 bases each). Trimming took off 5 bases at V and 5 bases at J, with 22 bases between the two ends. Per germline, CDR1 SGHVS and CDR2 FNYEAQ. The CDR3 consists of 17 residues. This CDR3 is CASSPPYEAGGHNEQFF. DNA of the CDR3: TGTGCCAGCAGCCCCCCCTACGAGGCTGGGGGACACAATGAGCAGTTCTTC. Variable domain in full (rest from reference TRBV7-6 and TRBJ2-1): GAGVSQSPRYKVTKRGQDVALRCDPISGHVSLYWYRQALGQGPEFLTYFNYEAQQDKSGLPNDRFSAERPEGSISTLTIQRTEQRDSAMYRCASSPPYEAGGHNEQFFGPGTRLTVL.

The sample holds a few counts of this clonotype. A read error may account for a junction end that differs from germline. V usage is TRBV5-6 and J usage is TRBJ2-7, with D uncertain. Germline values: CDR1 SGHDT, CDR2 YYEEEE. There are 14 residues in the CDR3. The DNA of the CDR3 is TGTGCCAGCAGGTTGGATCCTATCCGCGACGAGCAGTACTTC. This translates into CASRLDPIRDEQYF.

This clonotype was detected a few times. The V and J genes are TRBV9 and TRBJ2-1; 8 bases are shared with TRBD2. CDR1 is SGDLS, CDR2 YYNGEE, per germline. With V trimmed by 3 bases and J by 9 bases, 8 bases remained unmatched. The CDR3 loop spans 14 amino acids. CDR3 coding DNA: TGTGCCAGCAGCGCCGGACTAGCTCGGATTGAGCAGTTCTTC. Amino acids: CASSAGLARIEQFF.

This clonotype was seen a handful of times. The chain links TRBV12-3 or TRBV12-4 to TRBJ1-2, with 8 bases fitting TRBD1. V shed 4 bases and J 12 bases; nucleotides not matched to a gene: 10. This CDR3 has 13 amino acids. CDR3 bases: TGTGCCAGCAGTTCACTAGCGGACAGGGTGGACACCTTC. It yields the protein CASSSLADRVDTF.